The 21 T cell receptor beta chains below were found in one sample sequenced in a study of graft-versus-host responses after intestinal transplantation. Profiling relied on immunoSEQ multiplex PCR, and the TCRdb table lists in-frame clones only, not all of them. The table lists tens of thousands of clones, around nine tenths of them singletons. Sequencing used PBMCs, obtained 26 days after transplant. The receptors were sampled from a human patient who received an intestinal transplant, so some T cells may come from the graft donor.

This sequence joins TRBV15 and TRBJ2-5; TRBD1 aligns across 9 bases. The germline V gene encodes CDR1 LNHNV and CDR2 YYDKDF (reference sequence). The length of the CDR3 is 15 residues. V dropped 3 bases and J dropped 5; count of bases not matched to a gene: 7. CDR3: CATSRVTGGPETQYF. DNA for the CDR3: TGTGCCACCAGCAGGGTCACAGGGGGCCCGGAGACCCAGTACTTC.

This clone was found once. The CDR3 loop is CASSSGGPTGNQPQHF. CDR3 DNA sequence: TGTGCCAGCAGCAGCGGGGGTCCCACGGGGAATCAGCCCCAGCATTTT. This chain links TRBV9 with TRBJ1-5; the D gene is possibly TRBD1 (5 bases). The ends were cut back, 4 bases at V and 4 bases at J, with 18 bases in the middle. CDR1 is SGDLS, CDR2 YYNGEE, per germline. The CDR3 loop spans 16 amino acids.

The genes are TRBV7-8 and TRBJ2-1; tentative D call: TRBD1 (6 bases). CDR1 is SGHVS, CDR2 FQNEAQ, per germline. Trimming cost V 5 bases and J 3 bases, with 14 bases left between them. The CDR3 sequence is 15 residues long. The CDR3 loop is CASSPGVPDYNEQFF. DNA for the CDR3: TGTGCCAGCAGCCCAGGGGTACCGGACTACAATGAGCAGTTCTTC.

The genes are TRBV21-1 and TRBJ2-3; no DNA check was done on the table's D call, TRBD2. TRBV21-1 has pseudogene status. The CDR3 contains 15 residues. CDR3 in DNA: TGTGCCAGCAGCAACTCGAGGGGGGGGGCAGATACGCAGTATTTT. Protein product: CASSNSRGGADTQYF.

The genes are TRBV28 and TRBJ1-2; 8 nucleotides line up with TRBD1. This CDR3 has 19 amino acids. Germline V gene data show CDR1 as MDHEN and CDR2 as SYDVKM. Trimming took 6 bases from V and 0 from J; bases not matched to a gene: 18. The CDR3 here is CASSSRRRQGPLPNYGYTF. The CDR3, as DNA: TGTGCCAGCAGCTCACGACGCAGACAGGGGCCCCTACCTAACTATGGCTACACCTTC.

J is TRBJ1-5 and V is TRBV10-3; D is perhaps TRBD1 (6 bases). V dropped 0 bases and J dropped 9 bases, with 18 bases sitting between them. This CDR3 spans 16 amino acids. CDR1 and CDR2 from the germline V gene are ENHRY and SYGVKD. Here the CDR3 DNA reads TGTGCCATCAGTGAGTCGACTCCCCAGGGGCAGGGGCCCCAGCATTTT. It translates to CAISESTPQGQGPQHF.

The genes are TRBV19 and TRBJ1-5; 11 bases map to TRBD1. The J segment lost 6 bases and the V segment lost 8 bases, leaving 9 bases of the junction unmatched. Germline lookup yields CDR1 LNHDA and CDR2 SQIVND (reference sequence). The CDR3 runs 15 residues. The CDR3 spells CASRPGQGGFQPQHF. CDR3 DNA: TGTGCCAGTCGTCCGGGACAGGGGGGGTTTCAGCCCCAGCATTTT.

The rearrangement links TRBV28 to TRBJ2-7, with D perhaps TRBD2 (7 bases). The germline CDR1 and CDR2 sequences are MDHEN and SYDVKM. This CDR3 is 14 amino acids long. Trimming pared 3 bases from V and 0 bases from J, leaving 9 bases between. CDR3 bases: TGTGCCAGCAGTTTTGGGGGGGCCTCCTACGAGCAGTACTTC. Its translation: CASSFGGASYEQYF.

The chain links TRBV4-1 to TRBJ1-5; 9 bases align to TRBD1. CDR1 is MGHRA and CDR2 is YSYEKL in the germline V gene. J gave up 5 bases and V 4 bases, and 3 bases lay outside the gene matches. CDR3 length equals 14 residues. In nucleotides, the CDR3 is TGCGCCAGCAGCCTCTGGACAGGGGATCAGCCCCAGCATTTT. Its translation: CASSLWTGDQPQHF.

The J gene is TRBJ2-1, the V gene TRBV14; D gene ambiguous. V was cut by 2 bases and J by 7 bases, with 12 bases left in between. This CDR3 spans 14 amino acids. The germline V gene encodes CDR1 SGHDN and CDR2 FVKESK. CDR3 in DNA: TGTGCCAGCAGCCAACAGGCAGGATGGAATGAGCAGTTCTTC. It specifies CASSQQAGWNEQFF.

V and J are TRBV4-1 and TRBJ1-5; weak D call: TRBD1 (5 bases). Trimming stripped 5 bases from V and 9 bases from J, with 11 bases between. The CDR3 totals 12 residues. Germline V gene sequence: CDR1 MGHRA, CDR2 YSYEKL. The CDR3 DNA sequence: TGCGCCAGCAGCTCCCGCGGGGGGCCCCAGCATTTT. Translating it yields CASSSRGGPQHF.

The chain combines TRBV28 with TRBJ1-1; D unresolved. The V end lost 7 bases, the J end lost 3 bases, and 3 bases lay between the germline ends. Germline CDR1 reads MDHEN; CDR2 reads SYDVKM. The CDR3 is made up of 10 amino acids. CDR3 loop: CASKHTEAFF. The DNA for the CDR3 is TGTGCCAGCAAGCACACTGAAGCTTTCTTT. Together with reference TRBV28 and TRBJ1-1, the CDR3 gives the full variable domain: DVKVTQSSRYLVKRTGEKVFLECVQDMDHENMFWYRQDPGLGLRLIYFSYDVKMKEKGDIPEGYSVSREKKERFSLILESASTNQTSMYLCASKHTEAFFGQGTRLTVV.

The chain combines TRBV11-2 with TRBJ1-2, with D uncertain. Germline V gene data show CDR1 as SGHAT and CDR2 as FQNNGV. Trimming took 1 base from V and 6 from J, leaving 9 bases between them. The CDR3 runs to 13 residues. CDR3 loop: CASSLVGFDGYTF. The CDR3, as DNA: TGTGCCAGCAGCTTAGTCGGTTTTGATGGCTACACCTTC.

The chain carries TRBV27 and TRBJ2-7, with 10 bases that match TRBD1. Per the germline V gene, CDR1 is MNHEY and CDR2 is SMNVEV (reference sequence). V gave up 4 bases and J gave up 6 bases; unmatched junction bases: 9. This CDR3 is built from 15 residues. The CDR3 region is CASSSPGTGVSEQYF. The CDR3 DNA is TGTGCCAGCAGTTCCCCCGGGACAGGGGTTTCCGAGCAGTACTTC.

This chain connects TRBV19 to TRBJ1-2; 8 bases fit TRBD1. CDR1 and CDR2 (germline): LNHDA, SQIVND (reference sequence). Trimming at V came to 10 bases and at J to 3 bases, leaving 13 bases not matched to a gene. The CDR3 loop spans 15 amino acids. CDR3 nucleotides: TGTGCCACCAGTAGGGCCCCGGGACAGGACTATGGCTACACCTTC. Residues: CATSRAPGQDYGYTF.

The gene calls are TRBV13 and TRBJ2-7; D unclear. There are 14 residues in the CDR3. Germline V gives CDR1 PRHDT, CDR2 FYEKMQ (reference sequence). V was cut by 2 bases and J by 5 bases, with 13 bases left in between. The CDR3 nucleotides are TGTGCCAGCAGCTTAAATTACAGTCCCCACGAGCAGTACTTC. It yields the protein CASSLNYSPHEQYF.

V is TRBV11-3 and J is TRBJ2-1; 10 bases are shared with TRBD2. V was clipped by 4 bases and J by 3 bases; unmatched bases: 12. This CDR3 spans 18 amino acids. Germline V lookup: CDR1 SGHNT, CDR2 YENEEA. The CDR3 DNA reads TGTGCCAGCAGCTCAAACAACTTAGCGGGGGGCTACTACAATGAGCAGTTCTTC. This gives the protein CASSSNNLAGGYYNEQFF.

The chain has TRBV7-9 and TRBJ2-1, with 9 bases identical to TRBD2. This CDR3 is built from 15 residues. Germline V gives CDR1 SEHNR, CDR2 FQNEAQ (reference sequence). Trimming took 1 base from V and 5 from J; bases not matched to a gene: 3. The chain's CDR3 is CASSLVLAGHNEQFF. The CDR3 DNA reads TGTGCCAGCAGCTTAGTTCTAGCGGGGCACAATGAGCAGTTCTTC.

The gene calls are TRBV13 and TRBJ1-2; 9 bases agree with TRBD1. Trimming cost V 5 bases and J 6 bases; bases outside gene matches: 10. The V gene's germline CDR1 is PRHDT and CDR2 FYEKMQ (reference sequence). The CDR3 has 15 residues. CDR3 loop: CASSPNRGRADGYTF. The CDR3 nucleotides read TGTGCCAGCAGCCCTAACAGGGGGCGAGCGGATGGCTACACCTTC. The variable domain in full, with the rest retrieved from reference TRBV13 and TRBJ1-2, is AAGVIQSPRHLIKEKRETATLKCYPIPRHDTVYWYQQGPGQDPQFLISFYEKMQSDKGSIPDRFSAQQFSDYHSELNMSSLELGDSALYFCASSPNRGRADGYTFGSGTRLTVV.

V gene TRBV4-3 combines with J gene TRBJ2-1, with 10 nucleotides matching TRBD2. This CDR3 has 15 residues. The trim removed 4 bases at V and 4 bases at J, leaving 4 bases unmatched. Germline V lookup: CDR1 LGHNA, CDR2 YSLEER. CDR3 region: CASSPSSGGYNEQFF. In DNA form, the CDR3 reads TGCGCCAGCAGCCCTTCTAGCGGGGGTTACAATGAGCAGTTCTTC.

The rearrangement joins TRBV27 to TRBJ2-7; 11 nucleotides agree with TRBD1. CDR1 is MNHEY, CDR2 SMNVEV, per germline (reference sequence). Trimming removed 2 bases from V and 1 base from J; junction bases left unmatched: 10. The CDR3 spans 18 residues. CDR3: CASSLRGQGAWGSYEQYF. In nucleotides, the CDR3 is TGTGCCAGCAGTTTACGCGGACAGGGGGCATGGGGATCCTACGAGCAGTACTTC.